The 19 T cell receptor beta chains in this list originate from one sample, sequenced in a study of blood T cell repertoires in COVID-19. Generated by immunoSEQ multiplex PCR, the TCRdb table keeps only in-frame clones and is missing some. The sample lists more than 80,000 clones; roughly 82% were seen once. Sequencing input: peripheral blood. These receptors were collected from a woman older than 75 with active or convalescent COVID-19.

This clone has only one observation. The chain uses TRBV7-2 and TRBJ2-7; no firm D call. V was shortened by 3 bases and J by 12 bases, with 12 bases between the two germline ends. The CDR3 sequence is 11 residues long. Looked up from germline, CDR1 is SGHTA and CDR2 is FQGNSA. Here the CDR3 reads CASSFNSLLYF. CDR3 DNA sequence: TGTGCCAGCAGCTTCAACTCCCTTCTGTACTTC.

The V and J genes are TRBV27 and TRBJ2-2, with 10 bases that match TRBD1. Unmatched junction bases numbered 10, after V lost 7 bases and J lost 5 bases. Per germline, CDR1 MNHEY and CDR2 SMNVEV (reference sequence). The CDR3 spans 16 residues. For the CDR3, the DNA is TGTGCCAGCACAAGGGGCTCGGGACAGGGGACCGGGGAGCTGTTTTTT. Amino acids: CASTRGSGQGTGELFF.

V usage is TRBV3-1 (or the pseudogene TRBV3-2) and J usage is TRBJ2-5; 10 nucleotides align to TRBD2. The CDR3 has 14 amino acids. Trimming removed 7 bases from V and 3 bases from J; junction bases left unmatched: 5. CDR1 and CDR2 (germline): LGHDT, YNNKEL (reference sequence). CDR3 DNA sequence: TGTGCCAGCACACCGGGACTAGCGAAAGAGACCCAGTACTTC. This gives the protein CASTPGLAKETQYF.

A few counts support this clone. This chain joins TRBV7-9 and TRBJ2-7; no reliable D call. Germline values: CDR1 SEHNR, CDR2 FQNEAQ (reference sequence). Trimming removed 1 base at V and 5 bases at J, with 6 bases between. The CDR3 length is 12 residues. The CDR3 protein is CASSLDFDEQYF. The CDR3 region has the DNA TGTGCCAGCAGCTTAGACTTTGACGAGCAGTACTTC.

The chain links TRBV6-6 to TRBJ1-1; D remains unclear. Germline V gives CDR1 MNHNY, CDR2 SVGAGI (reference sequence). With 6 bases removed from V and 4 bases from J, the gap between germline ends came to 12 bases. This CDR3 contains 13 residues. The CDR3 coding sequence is TGTGCCAGCAGAATGGGGAGTGCCACTGAAGCTTTCTTT. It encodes CASRMGSATEAFF.

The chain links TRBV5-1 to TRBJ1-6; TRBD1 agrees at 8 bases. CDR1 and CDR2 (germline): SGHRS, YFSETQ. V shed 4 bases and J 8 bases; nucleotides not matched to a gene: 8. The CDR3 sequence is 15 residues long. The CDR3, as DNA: TGCGCCAGCAGCCTGACAGGGGATCTTGATTCACCCCTCCACTTT. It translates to CASSLTGDLDSPLHF.

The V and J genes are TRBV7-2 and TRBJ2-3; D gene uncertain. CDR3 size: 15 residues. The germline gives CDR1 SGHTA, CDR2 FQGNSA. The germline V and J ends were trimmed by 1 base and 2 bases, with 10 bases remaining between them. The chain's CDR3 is CASSLGWAVTDTQYF. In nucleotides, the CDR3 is TGTGCCAGCAGCTTAGGTTGGGCCGTCACAGATACGCAGTATTTT.

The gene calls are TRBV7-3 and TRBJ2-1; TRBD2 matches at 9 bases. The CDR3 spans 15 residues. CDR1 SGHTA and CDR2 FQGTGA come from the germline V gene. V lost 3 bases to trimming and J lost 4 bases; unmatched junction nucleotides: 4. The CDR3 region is CASSLASGAYNEQFF. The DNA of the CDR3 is TGTGCCAGCAGCTTGGCTAGCGGGGCTTACAATGAGCAGTTCTTC.

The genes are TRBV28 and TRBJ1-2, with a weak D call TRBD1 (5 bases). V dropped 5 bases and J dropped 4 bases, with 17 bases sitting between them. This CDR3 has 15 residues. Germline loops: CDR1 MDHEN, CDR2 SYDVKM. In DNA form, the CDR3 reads TGTGCCAGCAGTACTCGAGTGGGGGGACGCTATGGCTACACCTTC. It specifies CASSTRVGGRYGYTF.

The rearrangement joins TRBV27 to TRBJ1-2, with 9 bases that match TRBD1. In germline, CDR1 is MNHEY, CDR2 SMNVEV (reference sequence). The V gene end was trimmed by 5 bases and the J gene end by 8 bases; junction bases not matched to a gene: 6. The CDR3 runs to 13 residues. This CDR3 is CASSPQGARGYTF. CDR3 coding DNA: TGTGCCAGCAGTCCACAGGGGGCAAGGGGCTACACCTTC.

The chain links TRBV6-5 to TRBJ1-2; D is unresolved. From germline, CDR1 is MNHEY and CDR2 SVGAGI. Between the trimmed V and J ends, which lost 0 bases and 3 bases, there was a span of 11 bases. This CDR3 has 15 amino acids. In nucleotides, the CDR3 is TGTGCCAGCAGTTACTCCTGGGCGTTCGACTATGGCTACACCTTC. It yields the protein CASSYSWAFDYGYTF.

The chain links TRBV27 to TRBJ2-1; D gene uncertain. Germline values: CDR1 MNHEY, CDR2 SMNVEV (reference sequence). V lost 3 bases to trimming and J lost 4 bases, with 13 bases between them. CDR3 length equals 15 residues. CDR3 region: CASSFWQEPYNEQFF. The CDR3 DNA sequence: TGTGCCAGCAGTTTCTGGCAGGAACCTTACAATGAGCAGTTCTTC.

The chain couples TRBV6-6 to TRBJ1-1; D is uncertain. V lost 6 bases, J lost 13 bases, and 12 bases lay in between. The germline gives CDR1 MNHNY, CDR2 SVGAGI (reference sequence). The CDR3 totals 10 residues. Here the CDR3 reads CASRAQTLFF. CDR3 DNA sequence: TGTGCCAGCAGGGCCCAAACCCTTTTCTTT.

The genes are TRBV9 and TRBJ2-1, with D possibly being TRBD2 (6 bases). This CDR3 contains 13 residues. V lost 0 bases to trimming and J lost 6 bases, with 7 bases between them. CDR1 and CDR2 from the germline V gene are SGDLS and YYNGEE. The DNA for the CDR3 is TGTGCCAGCAGCGTAGTGACTAGCAATGAGCAGTTCTTC. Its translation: CASSVVTSNEQFF.

CDR3 loop: CASAHFDTEAFF. The CDR3 bases are TGTGCTAGTGCCCATTTTGACACTGAAGCTTTCTTT. The V and J genes are TRBV12-5 and TRBJ1-1; D is ambiguous. V lost 7 bases, J lost 3 bases, and 9 bases lay in between. This CDR3 spans 12 amino acids. The germline CDR1 and CDR2 sequences are LGHNT and FRNRAP.

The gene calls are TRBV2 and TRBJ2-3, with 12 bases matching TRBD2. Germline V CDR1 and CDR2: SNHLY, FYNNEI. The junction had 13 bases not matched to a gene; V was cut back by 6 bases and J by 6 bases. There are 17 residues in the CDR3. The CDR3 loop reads CASSAGTTSGGGDTQYF. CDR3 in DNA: TGTGCCAGCAGCGCCGGGACGACTAGCGGGGGAGGTGATACGCAGTATTTT.

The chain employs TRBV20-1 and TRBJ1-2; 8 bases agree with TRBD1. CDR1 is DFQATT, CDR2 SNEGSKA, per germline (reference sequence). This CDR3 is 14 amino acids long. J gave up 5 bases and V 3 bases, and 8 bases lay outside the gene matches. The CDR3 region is CSASETGGEYGYTF. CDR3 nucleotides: TGCAGTGCTAGTGAAACAGGGGGGGAATATGGCTACACCTTC.

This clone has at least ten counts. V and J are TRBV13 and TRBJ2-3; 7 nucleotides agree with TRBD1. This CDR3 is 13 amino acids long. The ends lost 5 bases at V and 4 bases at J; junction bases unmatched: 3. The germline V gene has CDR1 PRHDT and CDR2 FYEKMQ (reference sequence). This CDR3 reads CASSRGPADTQYF. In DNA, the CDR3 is TGTGCCAGCAGCAGGGGGCCAGCAGATACGCAGTATTTT.

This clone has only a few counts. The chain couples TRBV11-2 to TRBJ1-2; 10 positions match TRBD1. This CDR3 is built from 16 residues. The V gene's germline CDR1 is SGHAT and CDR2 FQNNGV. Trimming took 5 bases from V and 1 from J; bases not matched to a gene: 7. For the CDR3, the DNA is TGTGCCAGCAGCCGGGACAGGGGTACCTATAACTATGGCTACACCTTC. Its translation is CASSRDRGTYNYGYTF.